Following are 21 T cell receptor beta chains from one sample sequenced in a study of blood T cell repertoires in COVID-19. Only in-frame clones appear in the TCRdb table, and some are missing; sequencing was by immunoSEQ multiplex PCR. In the table there are 200,000 or so clones, roughly nine tenths of which are singletons. The source material was peripheral blood. These receptor sequences come from a man aged 70 or older with active or convalescent COVID-19.

The gene calls are TRBV6-6 and TRBJ1-2; D is possibly TRBD1 (6 bases). The germline V gene encodes CDR1 MNHNY and CDR2 SVGAGI (reference sequence). The V gene lost 2 bases and the J gene lost 8 bases, with 18 bases spanning the gap. This CDR3 has 15 amino acids. CDR3 DNA sequence: TGTGCCAGCAGTTACCCCCTTGACAGGCCGGGGGGCTACACCTTC. Translating gives CASSYPLDRPGGYTF.

CDR3 protein: CASSALAGGRSEQFF. The DNA of the CDR3 is TGTGCCAGCAGTGCCCTAGCGGGGGGGCGCAGTGAGCAGTTCTTC. The genes are TRBV6-4 and TRBJ2-1; 12 positions agree with TRBD2. This CDR3 is built from 15 residues. V lost 4 bases and J lost 9; bases outside the gene matches: 7. The germline V gene encodes CDR1 MRHNA and CDR2 SNTAGT.

This clone was seen once. This chain connects TRBV19 to TRBJ2-6; the D is unclear. The V and J ends lost 5 bases and 1 base respectively, with 12 bases between them. CDR1 and CDR2 (germline): LNHDA, SQIVND (reference sequence). This CDR3 spans 16 amino acids. The CDR3 sequence: CASSLLVGSGANVLTF. In DNA, the CDR3 is TGTGCCAGTAGTTTACTCGTCGGGTCTGGGGCCAACGTCCTGACTTTC.

This clone was seen many times. J is TRBJ2-1 and V is TRBV11-2; TRBD1 agrees at 7 bases. The junction had 3 bases not matched to a gene; V was cut back by 5 bases and J by 5 bases. The CDR3 length is 13 residues. In germline, CDR1 is SGHAT, CDR2 FQNNGV. CDR3 sequence: CASSRDSDNEQFF. The CDR3 DNA reads TGTGCCAGCAGCCGGGACAGTGACAATGAGCAGTTCTTC.

The chain is built from TRBV21-1 and TRBJ1-6; the D call of TRBD1 is as the table states it, not checked on the DNA. TRBV21-1 is flagged as a pseudogene. CDR3 size: 14 residues. In DNA form, the CDR3 reads TGTGCCAGCAGCAAAGGTTCTGGGGGCTCACCCCTCCACTTT. Its translation is CASSKGSGGSPLHF.

The rearrangement joins TRBV6-5 to TRBJ1-2; no clear D gene. V shed 7 bases and J shed 0 bases, with 15 bases lying between them. Germline values: CDR1 MNHEY, CDR2 SVGAGI. CDR3 length: 15 amino acids. CDR3 loop: CASKGEKATNYGYTF. The CDR3 DNA follows: TGTGCCAGCAAGGGAGAGAAAGCAACTAACTATGGCTACACCTTC.

The V call is TRBV6-5, the J call TRBJ1-6; perhaps TRBD1 as D (6 bases). The CDR3 is 13 amino acids. V lost 8 bases to trimming and J lost 7 bases, with 12 bases between them. CDR1 is MNHEY and CDR2 is SVGAGI in the germline V gene. Written as DNA, the CDR3 is TGTGCCAGCCTACAGGGTTACAATTCACCCCTCCACTTT. This codes for CASLQGYNSPLHF.

As DNA, the CDR3 is TGTGCCAGTAGTCTAACGACAGGCGTAGCTGAAAAACTGTTTTTT. Translation gives CASSLTTGVAEKLFF. The chain recombines TRBV19 with TRBJ1-4, with TRBD1 as a possible D gene (6 bases). The CDR3 has 15 amino acids. Per germline, CDR1 LNHDA and CDR2 SQIVND (reference sequence). V lost 5 bases, J lost 7 bases, and 17 bases lay in between.

This clone was detected once. This chain uses TRBV6-5 with TRBJ2-5; 8 nucleotides agree with TRBD1. V lost 2 bases to trimming and J lost 5 bases; unmatched junction nucleotides: 7. Germline V gene data show CDR1 as MNHEY and CDR2 as SVGAGI. The CDR3 contains 15 residues. CDR3 sequence reads: CASSYRRTGIETQYF. CDR3 nucleotide sequence: TGTGCCAGCAGTTACCGGAGGACAGGGATCGAGACCCAGTACTTC.

V and J are TRBV7-9 and TRBJ1-6; 7 nucleotides agree with TRBD1. CDR1 and CDR2 (germline): SEHNR, FQNEAQ (reference sequence). With V trimmed by 5 bases and J by 10 bases, 8 bases remained unmatched. The CDR3 length is 14 residues. This CDR3 reads CASSHDRVGSPLHF. CDR3 DNA: TGTGCCAGCAGCCACGACAGGGTCGGATCACCCCTCCACTTT.

The gene calls are TRBV27 and TRBJ2-1; TRBD2 aligns across 7 bases. The CDR3 extends over 15 amino acids. V shed 0 bases, J shed 3 bases, and the junction held 2 bases outside the gene matches. The germline CDR1 and CDR2 sequences are MNHEY and SMNVEV (reference sequence). The CDR3 loop reads CASSLSGGNYNEQFF. The CDR3 nucleotides are TGTGCCAGCAGTTTATCGGGAGGGAACTACAATGAGCAGTTCTTC.

This rearrangement joins TRBV5-1 to TRBJ2-5; 7 nucleotides match TRBD2. This CDR3 spans 14 amino acids. The V segment lost 4 bases and the J segment 3 bases; nucleotides outside the gene matches: 6. In germline, CDR1 is SGHRS, CDR2 YFSETQ. CDR3 sequence: CASSIAGTKETQYF. The CDR3 DNA sequence: TGCGCCAGCAGCATAGCGGGTACCAAAGAGACCCAGTACTTC.

The CDR3 nucleotides are TGTGCCAGCTCACCTGGACAAGAAGTAAGCAATCAGCCCCAGCATTTT. Translation: CASSPGQEVSNQPQHF. The rearrangement links TRBV18 to TRBJ1-5; perhaps TRBD1 as D (5 bases). This CDR3 comprises 16 residues. CDR1 and CDR2 (germline): KGHSH, LQKENI. Deletions cut 3 bases from V and 1 base from J, with 13 bases between.

The gene calls are TRBV7-2 and TRBJ1-4; no definite D call. The CDR3 has 13 residues. V lost 1 base to trimming and J lost 5 bases, with 5 bases between them. The germline V gene encodes CDR1 SGHTA and CDR2 FQGNSA. The CDR3 loop reads CASSLGENEKLFF. CDR3 DNA sequence: TGTGCCAGCAGCTTAGGAGAAAATGAAAAACTGTTTTTT.

V gene TRBV18 combines with J gene TRBJ2-3; unclear D gene. V lost 4 bases and J 6 bases, leaving 8 bases between the germline ends. The CDR3 runs 12 residues. Germline CDR1 KGHSH, CDR2 LQKENI. CDR3 coding DNA: TGTGCCAGCTCACGACTCCCGGATACGCAGTATTTT. Translating it yields CASSRLPDTQYF. Using reference TRBV18 and TRBJ2-3 for the parts outside the CDR3, the full variable domain is NAGVMQNPRHLVRRRGQEARLRCSPMKGHSHVYWYRQLPEEGLKFMVYLQKENIIDESGMPKERFSAEFPKEGPSILRIQQVVRGDSAAYFCASSRLPDTQYFGPGTRLTVL.

This sequence joins TRBV5-6 and TRBJ1-2, with a possible D match to TRBD1 (6 bases). V lost 0 bases, J lost 2 bases, and 8 bases lay in between. CDR3 size: 14 residues. Germline-derived CDR1 and CDR2 are SGHDT and YYEEEE. CDR3 sequence reads: CASSLEDRNYGYTF. DNA for the CDR3: TGTGCCAGCAGCTTGGAAGACAGGAACTATGGCTACACCTTC.

J is TRBJ2-1 and V is TRBV29-1; 11 nucleotides align to TRBD2. The CDR3 consists of 13 residues. The germline V gene has CDR1 SQVTM and CDR2 ANQGSEA. V lost 6 bases to trimming and J lost 7 bases; unmatched junction nucleotides: 5. The CDR3 coding sequence is TGCAGCGTAACTAGCGGGAGTGGGAATGAGCAGTTCTTC. Translation gives CSVTSGSGNEQFF.

As DNA, the CDR3 is TGTGCCAGCTCACGCGGACAGATTGAAGCTTTCTTT. Amino acids: CASSRGQIEAFF. This chain connects TRBV18 to TRBJ1-1; tentative D call: TRBD1 (6 bases). Germline CDR1 KGHSH, CDR2 LQKENI. This CDR3 has 12 residues. Trimming stripped 4 bases from V and 7 bases from J, with 10 bases between.

J is TRBJ2-7 and V is TRBV5-8, with D hard to call. V was clipped by 3 bases and J by 3 bases, with 7 bases between them. This CDR3 region has 12 residues. Germline V CDR1 and CDR2: SGHTS, YDEGEE. CDR3 bases: TGTGCCAGCAGCTCCAGATACTACGAGCAGTACTTC. Translation gives CASSSRYYEQYF. The entire variable domain, with the rest obtained from reference TRBV5-8 and TRBJ2-7, is as follows: EAGVTQSPTHLIKTRGQQATLRCSPISGHTSVYWYQQALGLGLQFLLWYDEGEERNRGNFPPRFSGRQFPNYSSELNVNALELEDSALYLCASSSRYYEQYFGPGTRLTVT.

The V gene is TRBV6-5, the J gene TRBJ1-1; TRBD1 agrees at 9 bases. After removal of 4 bases from V and 6 bases from J, the junction contained 9 bases not matched to a gene. The CDR3 covers 15 residues. The V gene's germline CDR1 is MNHEY and CDR2 SVGAGI. The CDR3 sequence is CASSSLGTGSAEAFF. The DNA for the CDR3 is TGTGCCAGCAGTTCGCTAGGGACAGGGAGCGCTGAAGCTTTCTTT.

The CDR3 region is CASRQSPVVRPPAAEAFF. The CDR3 DNA sequence: TGTGCCAGCAGGCAGTCCCCAGTGGTCAGGCCCCCAGCCGCTGAAGCTTTCTTT. The chain links TRBV2 to TRBJ1-1; no firm D call. Germline assignment: CDR1 SNHLY and CDR2 FYNNEI. The CDR3 length is 18 residues. V shed 6 bases and J shed 6 bases, with 29 bases lying between them. The full variable domain, rest sourced from reference TRBV2 and TRBJ1-1, is EPEVTQTPSHQVTQMGQEVILRCVPISNHLYFYWYRQILGQKVEFLVSFYNNEISEKSEIFDDQFSVERPDGSNFTLKIRSTKLEDSAMYFCASRQSPVVRPPAAEAFFGQGTRLTVV.